These 23 T cell receptor beta chains were sequenced from one sample in a study of blood T cell repertoires in COVID-19 (dated by TCRdb to 2020 to 2022). The library was produced with the immunoSEQ multiplex PCR assay. TCRdb re-hosts the immuneACCESS table, in-frame sequences only. Its copies lack some clones; in the studies checked, an unresolved V gene accounts for under half of them, and the cause for the rest is not known. In all, the sample holds some 170,000 clones, and 87% of those were seen once. The ten top clones hold 1.2% of the sample. Sequencing was performed on PBMCs or T cells enriched from blood (not recorded which). The receptor source for this set is a human donor with acute COVID-19. The donor label of this sample is uncertain.

This clone was seen once. The chain employs TRBV10-1 and TRBJ2-3; TRBD2 aligns across 7 bases. This CDR3 spans 16 amino acids. CDR1 and CDR2 (germline): WNHNN, SYGVQD (reference sequence). With V trimmed by 4 bases and J by 0 bases, 7 bases remained unmatched. CDR3 amino acids: CASSARGGISTDTQYF. The CDR3 DNA sequence: TGCGCCAGCAGTGCCCGCGGGGGAATAAGCACAGATACGCAGTATTTT.

In this sample, this clone turned up once. The chain carries TRBV4-1 and TRBJ2-7, with D tentatively TRBD1 (6 bases). The germline V gene has CDR1 MGHRA and CDR2 YSYEKL. The CDR3 runs 13 residues. Trimming took 1 base from V and 4 from J, leaving 8 bases between them. In DNA, the CDR3 is TGCGCCAGCAGCCAAGGGACAGAGTACGAGCAGTACTTC. Translating gives CASSQGTEYEQYF.

The sample holds a few counts of this clone. The V and J genes are TRBV6-1 and TRBJ2-1, with TRBD2 matching over 8 bases. The CDR3 contains 16 residues. Germline assignment: CDR1 MNHNS and CDR2 SASEGT. With 0 bases clipped from V and 8 bases from J, the junction kept 9 bases outside the gene matches. CDR3 protein: CASSEAFLAGSDEQFF. CDR3 sequence (DNA): TGTGCCAGCAGTGAAGCGTTCCTAGCGGGTTCAGATGAGCAGTTCTTC.

The chain uses TRBV3-1 (or the pseudogene TRBV3-2) and TRBJ2-7; 7 positions match TRBD1. The CDR3 loop spans 15 amino acids. Germline V gene lookup returns CDR1 LGHDT and CDR2 YNNKEL (reference sequence). With V trimmed by 5 bases and J by 0 bases, 7 bases remained unmatched. DNA for the CDR3: TGTGCCAGCAGCGCCCGGACAGGACTCTCCTACGAGCAGTACTTC. Protein: CASSARTGLSYEQYF.

This rearrangement joins TRBV25-1 to TRBJ2-5; D is possibly TRBD1 (7 bases). This CDR3 contains 13 residues. V was clipped by 4 bases and J by 5 bases, with 11 bases between them. The germline V gene encodes CDR1 MGHDK and CDR2 SYGVNS. CDR3 sequence: CASSGRGRETQYF. The CDR3, as DNA: TGTGCCAGCAGTGGGAGGGGGCGTGAGACCCAGTACTTC.

This clone was recorded once. The same CDR3 also results from other DNA sequences found in this sample. This rearrangement joins TRBV2 to TRBJ1-5, with 10 bases fitting TRBD1. Trimming removed 4 bases from V and 4 bases from J; junction bases left unmatched: 1. CDR1 and CDR2 (germline): SNHLY, FYNNEI. The CDR3 has 14 amino acids. The CDR3 DNA reads TGTGCCAGCAGTGGGACAGGGGGAAATCAGCCCCAGCATTTT. It specifies CASSGTGGNQPQHF.

This chain connects TRBV24-1 to TRBJ1-1; the D is unclear. Germline V gene sequence: CDR1 KGHDR, CDR2 SFDVKD. The CDR3 is made up of 18 amino acids. Trimming took 0 bases from V and 4 from J, leaving 20 bases between them. This chain's CDR3 is CATSDLGRREVWITEAFF. The DNA of the CDR3 is TGTGCCACCAGTGATTTGGGGCGGAGGGAGGTCTGGATCACTGAAGCTTTCTTT.

This clone was detected only once. The V call is TRBV4-3, the J call TRBJ1-2; D possibly corresponds to TRBD1 (6 bases). Trimming took off 3 bases at V and 7 bases at J, with 18 bases between the two ends. The CDR3 runs to 15 residues. Looked up from germline, CDR1 is LGHNA and CDR2 is YSLEER. The CDR3 sequence is CASSQADSDTGGYTF. CDR3 bases: TGCGCCAGCAGCCAGGCGGACAGCGACACGGGTGGCTACACCTTC.

The rearrangement links TRBV24-1 to TRBJ2-5, with TRBD2 matching 9 bases. Per the germline V gene, CDR1 is KGHDR and CDR2 is SFDVKD. This CDR3 comprises 15 residues. The V and J ends lost 4 bases and 3 bases, in that order; junction bases with no gene match: 5. This CDR3 is CATSEGGLAKETQYF. In DNA form, the CDR3 reads TGTGCCACCAGTGAGGGGGGACTAGCAAAAGAGACCCAGTACTTC.

The chain uses TRBV6-2 or TRBV6-3 and TRBJ2-1; 7 bases fit TRBD2. J lost 1 base, V lost 4 bases, and 7 bases had no gene match. CDR3 length: 16 residues. CDR1 MNHEY and CDR2 SVGEGT come from the germline V gene. CDR3 nucleotide sequence: TGTGCCAGCAGTTCCCACCTAGCGGTGTCCTACAATGAGCAGTTCTTC. As protein: CASSSHLAVSYNEQFF.

This chain connects TRBV29-1 to TRBJ1-4; D remains ambiguous. Trimming removed 4 bases from V and 4 bases from J, with 7 bases in between. CDR3 size: 12 residues. CDR1 is SQVTM and CDR2 is ANQGSEA in the germline V gene. The chain's CDR3 is CSVGEVNEKLFF. Here the CDR3 DNA reads TGCAGCGTTGGGGAGGTTAATGAAAAACTGTTTTTT.

V usage is TRBV5-5 and J usage is TRBJ1-1; D possibly corresponds to TRBD1 (5 bases). The CDR3 spans 13 residues. Germline-derived CDR1 and CDR2 are SGHKS and YYEKEE (reference sequence). Trimming shortened V by 2 bases and J by 2 bases, and 7 bases separated the two germline ends. In DNA, the CDR3 is TGTGCCAGCAGCTTCGGGACTAACACTGAAGCTTTCTTT. Encoded protein: CASSFGTNTEAFF. The entire variable domain, with the rest obtained from reference TRBV5-5 and TRBJ1-1, is as follows: DAGVTQSPTHLIKTRGQQVTLRCSPISGHKSVSWYQQVLGQGPQFIFQYYEKEERGRGNFPDRFSARQFPNYSSELNVNALLLGDSALYLCASSFGTNTEAFFGQGTRLTVV.

This chain uses TRBV27 with TRBJ2-3; the match to TRBD2 covers 10 bases. V was pared by 5 bases and J by 3 bases, with 11 bases of the junction left unmatched. The CDR3 is 17 residues long. Germline assignment: CDR1 MNHEY and CDR2 SMNVEV (reference sequence). Here the CDR3 reads CASSQYPSGGSTDTQYF. CDR3 nucleotide sequence: TGTGCCAGCAGTCAATACCCTAGCGGGGGAAGTACAGATACGCAGTATTTT.

For the CDR3, the DNA is TGTGCCACCAGTGACGGGGTGGCAGGCACAGATACGCAGTATTTT. This sequence encodes CATSDGVAGTDTQYF. The chain uses TRBV24-1 and TRBJ2-3; TRBD2 might be the D (5 bases). The length of the CDR3 is 15 residues. Germline CDR1 is KGHDR and CDR2 is SFDVKD. Trimming removed 4 bases at V and 1 base at J, with 11 bases between.

In this sample, this clone turned up once. The chain uses TRBV27 and TRBJ1-2, with D uncertain. V was clipped by 0 bases and J by 6 bases, with 14 bases between them. CDR3 length: 15 amino acids. Germline V lookup: CDR1 MNHEY, CDR2 SMNVEV (reference sequence). The CDR3 loop reads CASSLSLSPGNGYTF. In DNA form, the CDR3 reads TGTGCCAGCAGTTTATCGCTATCCCCCGGGAATGGCTACACCTTC.

V usage is TRBV5-8 and J usage is TRBJ1-6; D perhaps matches TRBD1 (6 bases). Germline V lookup: CDR1 SGHTS, CDR2 YDEGEE. The CDR3 length is 13 residues. Trimming left V 2 bases short and J 7 bases short, with 7 bases between. As DNA, the CDR3 is TGTGCCAGCAGCTTAAGGGGGAATTCACCCCTCCACTTT. Translation: CASSLRGNSPLHF. Using reference TRBV5-8 and TRBJ1-6 for the parts outside the CDR3, the full variable domain is EAGVTQSPTHLIKTRGQQATLRCSPISGHTSVYWYQQALGLGLQFLLWYDEGEERNRGNFPPRFSGRQFPNYSSELNVNALELEDSALYLCASSLRGNSPLHFGNGTRLTVT.

The V gene is TRBV2, the J gene TRBJ1-1, with D possibly matching TRBD1 (5 bases). The CDR3 loop spans 15 amino acids. The germline gives CDR1 SNHLY, CDR2 FYNNEI. V was cut by 3 bases and J by 2 bases, with 13 bases left in between. The CDR3, as DNA: TGTGCCAGCAGTGAGCTCGGACAACTAAACACTGAAGCTTTCTTT. Encoded protein: CASSELGQLNTEAFF.

DNA of the CDR3: TGTGCCACCAGGTCCGAGAGAGGCTACACCTTC. Protein product: CATRSERGYTF. The chain uses TRBV6-5 and TRBJ1-2, with D unresolved. The germline gives CDR1 MNHEY, CDR2 SVGAGI. CDR3 size: 11 residues. V was clipped by 10 bases and J by 8 bases, with 14 bases between them.

The chain recombines TRBV28 with TRBJ1-1, with TRBD1 identical over 7 bases. CDR1 is MDHEN, CDR2 SYDVKM, per germline. V trimming: 4 bases; J trimming: 8 bases; junction bases outside the gene matches: 4. The CDR3 sequence is 12 residues long. CDR3 DNA: TGTGCCAGCAGTTCGTCGACAGGGGAAGCTTTCTTT. Encoded protein: CASSSSTGEAFF.

The V gene is TRBV11-2, the J gene TRBJ1-2; 8 bases map to TRBD1. Trimming removed 5 bases from V and 8 bases from J; junction bases left unmatched: 7. This CDR3 is 13 amino acids long. Germline CDR1 reads SGHAT; CDR2 reads FQNNGV. The CDR3 nucleotides read TGTGCCAGCAGCAGGACAGGGATCGGCGGCTACACCTTC. Protein product: CASSRTGIGGYTF.

Points on this clone: Other DNA sequences in this specimen translate into the identical CDR3. This rearrangement joins TRBV30 to TRBJ1-1; 10 nucleotides align to TRBD1. The V segment lost 3 bases and the J segment 4 bases; nucleotides outside the gene matches: 2. The length of the CDR3 is 13 residues. From germline, CDR1 is GTSNPN and CDR2 SVGIG (reference sequence). CDR3 sequence: CAWSRTGGTEAFF. CDR3 nucleotides: TGTGCCTGGAGCAGGACAGGGGGCACTGAAGCTTTCTTT.

This rearrangement joins TRBV15 to TRBJ1-2; 9 bases align to TRBD1. Germline trimming cut 3 bases from V and 3 bases from J; bases unmatched to any gene: 5. CDR1 is LNHNV, CDR2 YYDKDF, per germline (reference sequence). CDR3 length equals 15 residues. The CDR3 is CATSRPGQGDYGYTF. In nucleotides, the CDR3 is TGTGCCACCAGCAGGCCGGGACAGGGCGACTATGGCTACACCTTC.

The chain combines TRBV30 with TRBJ2-5; D is perhaps TRBD1 (5 bases). Between the trimmed V and J ends, which lost 0 bases and 5 bases, there was a span of 13 bases. The CDR3 has 14 residues. Germline assignment: CDR1 GTSNPN and CDR2 SVGIG (reference sequence). CDR3 DNA: TGTGCCTGGAGTGTAGGGGTCCCGCGGGAGACCCAGTACTTC. This sequence encodes CAWSVGVPRETQYF.